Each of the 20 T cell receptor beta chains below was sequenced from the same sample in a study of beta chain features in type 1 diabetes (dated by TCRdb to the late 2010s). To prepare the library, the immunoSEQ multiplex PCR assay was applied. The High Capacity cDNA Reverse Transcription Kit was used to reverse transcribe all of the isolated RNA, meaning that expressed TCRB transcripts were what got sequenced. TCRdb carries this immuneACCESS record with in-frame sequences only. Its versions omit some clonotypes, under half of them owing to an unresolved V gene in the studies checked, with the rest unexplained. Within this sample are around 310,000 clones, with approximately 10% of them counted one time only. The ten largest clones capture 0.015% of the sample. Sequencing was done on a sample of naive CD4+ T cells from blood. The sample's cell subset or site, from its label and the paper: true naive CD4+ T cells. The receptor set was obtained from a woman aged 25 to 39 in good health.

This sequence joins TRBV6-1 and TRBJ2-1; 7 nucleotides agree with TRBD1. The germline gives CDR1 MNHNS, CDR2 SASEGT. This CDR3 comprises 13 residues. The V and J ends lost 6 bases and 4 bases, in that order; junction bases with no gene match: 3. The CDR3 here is CASSAGGYNEQFF. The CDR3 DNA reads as TGTGCCAGCAGCGCAGGGGGATACAATGAGCAGTTCTTC.

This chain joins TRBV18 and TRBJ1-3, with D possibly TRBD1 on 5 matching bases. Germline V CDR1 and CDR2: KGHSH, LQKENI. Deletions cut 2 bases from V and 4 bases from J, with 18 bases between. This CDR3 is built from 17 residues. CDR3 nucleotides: TGTGCCAGCTCACCAATGGCCCCAGGGCCTCTGGGAAACACCATATATTTT. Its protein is CASSPMAPGPLGNTIYF.

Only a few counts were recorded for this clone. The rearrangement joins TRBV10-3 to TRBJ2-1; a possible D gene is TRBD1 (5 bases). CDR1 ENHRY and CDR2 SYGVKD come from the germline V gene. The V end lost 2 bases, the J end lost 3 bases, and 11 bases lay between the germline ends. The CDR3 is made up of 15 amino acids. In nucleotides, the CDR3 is TGTGCCATCAGTGAGCCGAGGACAAACTACAATGAGCAGTTCTTC. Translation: CAISEPRTNYNEQFF.

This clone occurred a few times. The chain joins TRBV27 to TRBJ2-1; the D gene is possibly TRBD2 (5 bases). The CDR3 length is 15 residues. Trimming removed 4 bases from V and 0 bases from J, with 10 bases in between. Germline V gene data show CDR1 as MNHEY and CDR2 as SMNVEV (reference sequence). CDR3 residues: CASSYEGFSYNEQFF. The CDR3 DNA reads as TGTGCCAGCAGTTATGAGGGATTCTCCTACAATGAGCAGTTCTTC.

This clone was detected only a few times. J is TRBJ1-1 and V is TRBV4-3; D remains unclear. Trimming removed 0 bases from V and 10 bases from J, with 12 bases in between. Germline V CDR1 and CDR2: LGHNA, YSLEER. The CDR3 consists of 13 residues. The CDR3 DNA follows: TGCGCCAGCAGCCAAGAAAGGGAGTCAACAGCTTTCTTT. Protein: CASSQERESTAFF.

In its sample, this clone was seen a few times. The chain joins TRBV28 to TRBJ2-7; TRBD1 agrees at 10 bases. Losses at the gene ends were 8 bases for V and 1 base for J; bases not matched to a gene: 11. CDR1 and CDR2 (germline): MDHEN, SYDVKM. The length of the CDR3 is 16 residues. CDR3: CASCGPGQGLSYEQYF. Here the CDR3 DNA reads TGTGCCAGCTGCGGACCGGGACAGGGGCTATCCTACGAGCAGTACTTC.

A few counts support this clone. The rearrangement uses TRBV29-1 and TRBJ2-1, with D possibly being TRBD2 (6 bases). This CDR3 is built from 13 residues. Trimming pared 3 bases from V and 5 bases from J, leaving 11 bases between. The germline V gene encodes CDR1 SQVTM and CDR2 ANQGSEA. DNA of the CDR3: TGCAGCGTTGACCCCGGGAGCCACAATGAGCAGTTCTTC. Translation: CSVDPGSHNEQFF.

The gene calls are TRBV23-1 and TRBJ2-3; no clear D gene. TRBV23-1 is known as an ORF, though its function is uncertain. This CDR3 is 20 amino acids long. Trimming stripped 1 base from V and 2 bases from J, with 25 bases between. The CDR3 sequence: CASSQLKHCDLDRYTDTQYF. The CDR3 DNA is TGCGCCAGCAGTCAATTAAAACACTGTGACCTAGATCGGTACACAGATACGCAGTATTTT.

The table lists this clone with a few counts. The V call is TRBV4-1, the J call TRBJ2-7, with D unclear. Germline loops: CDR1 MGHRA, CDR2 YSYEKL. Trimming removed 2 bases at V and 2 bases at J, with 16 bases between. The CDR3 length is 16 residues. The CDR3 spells CASSQFAQNFAYEQYF. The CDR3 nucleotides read TGCGCCAGCAGCCAATTTGCACAGAATTTCGCCTACGAGCAGTACTTC.

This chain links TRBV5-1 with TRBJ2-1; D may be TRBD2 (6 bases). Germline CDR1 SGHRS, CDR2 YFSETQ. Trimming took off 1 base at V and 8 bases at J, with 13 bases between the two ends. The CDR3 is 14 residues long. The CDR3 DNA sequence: TGCGCCAGCAGCTTGTTGGAGGGAAGGGATGAGCAGTTCTTC. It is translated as CASSLLEGRDEQFF.

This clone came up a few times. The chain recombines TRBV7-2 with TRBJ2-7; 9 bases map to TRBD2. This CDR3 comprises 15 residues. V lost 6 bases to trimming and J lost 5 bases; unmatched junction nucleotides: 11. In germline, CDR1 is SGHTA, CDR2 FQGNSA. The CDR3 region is CASSPYSGSNDEQYF. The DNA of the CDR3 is TGTGCCAGCAGTCCATATAGCGGGAGCAACGACGAGCAGTACTTC.

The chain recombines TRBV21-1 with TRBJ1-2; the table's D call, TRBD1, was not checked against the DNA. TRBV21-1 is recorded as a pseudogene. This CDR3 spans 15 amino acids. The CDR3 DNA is TGTGCCAGCAGCAACCGGGACACCACTAACTATGGCTACACCTTC. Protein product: CASSNRDTTNYGYTF.

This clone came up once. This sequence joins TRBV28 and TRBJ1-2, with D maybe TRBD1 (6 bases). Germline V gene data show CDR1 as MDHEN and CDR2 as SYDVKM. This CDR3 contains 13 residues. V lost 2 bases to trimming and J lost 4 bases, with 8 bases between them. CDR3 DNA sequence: TGTGCCAGCAGTTTACAACAGGGCTATGGCTACACCTTC. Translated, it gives CASSLQQGYGYTF.

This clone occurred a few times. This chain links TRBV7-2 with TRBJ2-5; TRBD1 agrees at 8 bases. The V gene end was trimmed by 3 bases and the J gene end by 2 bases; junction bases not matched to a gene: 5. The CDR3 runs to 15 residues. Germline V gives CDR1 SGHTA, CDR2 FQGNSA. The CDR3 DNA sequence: TGTGCCAGCAGCTTGCAGGGGGCGCTTCAAGAGACCCAGTACTTC. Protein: CASSLQGALQETQYF.

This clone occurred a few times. The CDR3 sequence is CASAPERAYEQYF. The CDR3 DNA sequence: TGTGCCAGCGCCCCAGAGAGGGCCTACGAGCAGTACTTC. The V and J genes are TRBV28 and TRBJ2-7; possible D gene TRBD2, 5 bases. This CDR3 is built from 13 residues. The V end was cut by 8 bases, the J end by 2 bases, with 13 bases between. Germline values: CDR1 MDHEN, CDR2 SYDVKM. Drawing the rest from reference TRBV28 and TRBJ2-7, the complete variable domain is DVKVTQSSRYLVKRTGEKVFLECVQDMDHENMFWYRQDPGLGLRLIYFSYDVKMKEKGDIPEGYSVSREKKERFSLILESASTNQTSMYLCASAPERAYEQYFGPGTRLTVT.

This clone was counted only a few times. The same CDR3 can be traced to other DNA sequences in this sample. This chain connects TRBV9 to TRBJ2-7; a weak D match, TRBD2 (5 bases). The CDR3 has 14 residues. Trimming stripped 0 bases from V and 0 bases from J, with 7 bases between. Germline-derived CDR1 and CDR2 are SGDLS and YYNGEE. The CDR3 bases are TGTGCCAGCAGCGTAGTTGGGAGCTCCTACGAGCAGTACTTC. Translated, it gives CASSVVGSSYEQYF.

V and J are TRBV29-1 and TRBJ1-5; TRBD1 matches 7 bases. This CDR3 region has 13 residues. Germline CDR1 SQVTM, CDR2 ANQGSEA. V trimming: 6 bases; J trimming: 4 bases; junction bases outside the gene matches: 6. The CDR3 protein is CSVGTDGNQPQHF. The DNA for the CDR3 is TGCAGCGTAGGGACAGATGGTAATCAGCCCCAGCATTTT.

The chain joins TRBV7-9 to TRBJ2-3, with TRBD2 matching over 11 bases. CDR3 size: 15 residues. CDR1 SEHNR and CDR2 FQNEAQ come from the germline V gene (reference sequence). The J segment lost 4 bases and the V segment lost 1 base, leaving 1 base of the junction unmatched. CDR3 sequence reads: CASSLVAGGADTQYF. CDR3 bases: TGTGCCAGCAGCTTAGTAGCGGGAGGGGCAGATACGCAGTATTTT.

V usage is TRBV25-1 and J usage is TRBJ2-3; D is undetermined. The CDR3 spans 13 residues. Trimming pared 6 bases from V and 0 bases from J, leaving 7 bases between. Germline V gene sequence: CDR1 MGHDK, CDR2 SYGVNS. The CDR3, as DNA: TGTGCCAGCAGGCGGAAGAGCACAGATACGCAGTATTTT. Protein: CASRRKSTDTQYF.

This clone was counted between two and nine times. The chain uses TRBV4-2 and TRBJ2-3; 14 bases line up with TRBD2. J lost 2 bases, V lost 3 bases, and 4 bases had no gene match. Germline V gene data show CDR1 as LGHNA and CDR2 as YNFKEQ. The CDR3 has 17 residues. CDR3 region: CASSQVGLAGDTDTQYF. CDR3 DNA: TGTGCCAGCAGCCAGGTGGGACTAGCGGGAGACACAGATACGCAGTATTTT.